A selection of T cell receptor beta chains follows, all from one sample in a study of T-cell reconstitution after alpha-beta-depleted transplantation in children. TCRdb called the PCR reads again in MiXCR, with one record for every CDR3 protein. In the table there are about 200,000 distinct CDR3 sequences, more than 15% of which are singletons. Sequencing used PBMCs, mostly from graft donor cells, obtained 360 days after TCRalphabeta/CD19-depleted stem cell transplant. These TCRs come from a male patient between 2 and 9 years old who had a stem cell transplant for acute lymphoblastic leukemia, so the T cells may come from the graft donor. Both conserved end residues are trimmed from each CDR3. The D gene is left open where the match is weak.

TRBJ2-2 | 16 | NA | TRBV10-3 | AISESTGLRAGGGELF
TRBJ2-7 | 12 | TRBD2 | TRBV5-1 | ASRDSGRSYEQY
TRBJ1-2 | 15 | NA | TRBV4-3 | ASSQETEGVFLYGYT
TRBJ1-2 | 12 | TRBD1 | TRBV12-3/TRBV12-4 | ASISGTGIFGYT
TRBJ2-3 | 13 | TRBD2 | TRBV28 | ASRPGTSGRDTQY
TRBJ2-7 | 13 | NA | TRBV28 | ASSLSSIVRYEQY
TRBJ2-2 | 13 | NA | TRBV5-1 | ASSLGRPDTGELF
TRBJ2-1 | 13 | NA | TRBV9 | ASSEGLYDYNEQF
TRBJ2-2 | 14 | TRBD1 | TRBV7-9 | ASSRRDREYGGELF
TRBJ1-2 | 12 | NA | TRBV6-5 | ASSYSHRDYGYT
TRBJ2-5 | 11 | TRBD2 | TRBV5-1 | ASSSSGGQTQY
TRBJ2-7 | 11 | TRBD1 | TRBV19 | ANAGTGSYEQY
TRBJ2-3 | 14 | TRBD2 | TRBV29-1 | SVEVNGGAGTDTQY
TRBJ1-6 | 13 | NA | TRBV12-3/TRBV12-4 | ASSSHMGGHSPLH
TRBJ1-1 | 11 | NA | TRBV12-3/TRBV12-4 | ASSLRDGTEAF
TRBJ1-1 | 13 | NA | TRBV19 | ASSIYRKVDTEAF
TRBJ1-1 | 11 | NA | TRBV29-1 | SVEGTLSTEAF
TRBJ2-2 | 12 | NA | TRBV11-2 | ASSLGRYTGELF
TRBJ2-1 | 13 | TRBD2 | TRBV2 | ASRASSGGWDEQF
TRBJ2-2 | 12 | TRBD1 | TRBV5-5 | ASSGQGDTGELF
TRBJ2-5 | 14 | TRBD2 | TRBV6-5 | ASSYGTSGEVETQY
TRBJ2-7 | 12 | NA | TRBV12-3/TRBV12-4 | ASSFSGGGSEQY
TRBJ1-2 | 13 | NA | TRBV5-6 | ASSLWHRANYGYT
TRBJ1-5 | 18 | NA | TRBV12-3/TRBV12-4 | ASSPSWGRLSGISNQPQH
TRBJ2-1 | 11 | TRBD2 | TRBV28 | ASRGLAGGLSL
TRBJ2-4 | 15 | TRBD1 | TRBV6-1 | ASSPTGTGGRGNIQY
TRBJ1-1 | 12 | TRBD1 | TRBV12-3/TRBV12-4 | ASRPDRGPPEAF
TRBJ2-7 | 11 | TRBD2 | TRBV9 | ASSTGGAYEQY
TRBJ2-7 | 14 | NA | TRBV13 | ASSSLPSGPSYEQY
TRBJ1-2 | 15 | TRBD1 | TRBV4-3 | ASSQDFVPQGDYGYT
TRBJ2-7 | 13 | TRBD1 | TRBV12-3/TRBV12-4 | ASSLLTGQDYEQY
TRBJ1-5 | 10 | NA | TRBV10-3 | AISRVGQPQH
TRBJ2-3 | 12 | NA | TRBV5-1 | ASSLGRVGDTQY
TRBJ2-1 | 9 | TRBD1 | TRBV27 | ASGQGDEQF
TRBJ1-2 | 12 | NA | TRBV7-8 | ASNPGGNNYGYT
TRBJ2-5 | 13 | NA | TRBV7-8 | ASSLSGYAAETQY
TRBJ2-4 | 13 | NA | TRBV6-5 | ASSYGDLAKNIQY
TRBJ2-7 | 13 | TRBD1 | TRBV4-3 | ASSHVTGPYYEQY
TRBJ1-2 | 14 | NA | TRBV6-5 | ASSYSRTASNYGYT
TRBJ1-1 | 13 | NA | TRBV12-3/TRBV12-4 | ASSLLTPENTEAF
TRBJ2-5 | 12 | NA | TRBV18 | ASSKNGQQETQY
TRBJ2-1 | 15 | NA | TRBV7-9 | ASSEGASGNNYNEQF
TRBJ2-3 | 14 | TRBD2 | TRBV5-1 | ASSLEFGGAADTQY
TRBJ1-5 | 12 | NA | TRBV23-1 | ASGHRDSNQPQH
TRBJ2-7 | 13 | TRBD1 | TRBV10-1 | ASSEAGTGSMEQY
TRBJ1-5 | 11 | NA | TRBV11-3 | ASSLDGGQPQH
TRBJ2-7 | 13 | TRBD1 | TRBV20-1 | SARGSGGPSYEQY
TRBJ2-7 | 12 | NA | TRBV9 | ASSVGMGRGEQY
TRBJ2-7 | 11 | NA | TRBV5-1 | ASSLGHLWEQY
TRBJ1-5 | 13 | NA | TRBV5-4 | ASSLGGSRNQPQH
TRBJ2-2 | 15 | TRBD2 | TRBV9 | ASSLSPLAGSTGELF
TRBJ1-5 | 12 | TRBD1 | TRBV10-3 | AISPGTENQPQH
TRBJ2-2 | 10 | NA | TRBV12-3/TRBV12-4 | ASSPGTGELF